Listed below are T cell receptor beta chains from one sample, sequenced in a study of OX40 agonist ivuxolimab in advanced cancers. Sequenced by immunoSEQ multiplex PCR; TCRdb stores in-frame clones only, minus some. This repertoire shows just under 65,000 clones, roughly nine tenths found once; its top ten account for 5.2%. The source material was CD4+ or CD8+ T cells sorted from blood, sampled in a trial of the OX40 agonist ivuxolimab. The receptors were gathered from an adult with an advanced solid tumor such as melanoma, head and neck, liver or kidney cancer. Both conserved end residues are part of each CDR3. D genes are given only for firm matches. Expanded clones are given a class, and other clones once, few, many or no size at all.

J | size | V | D | CDR3 | DNA
TRBJ1-4 | - | TRBV28 | - | CASSLITGREKLFF | TGTGCCAGCAGTTTAATTACAGGGCGTGAAAAACTGTTTTTT
TRBJ2-5 | - | TRBV2 | - | CASSVRVQETQYF | TGTGCCAGCAGTGTTAGGGTGCAAGAGACCCAGTACTTC
TRBJ1-1 | - | TRBV28 | - | CASSFRFSMNTEAFF | TGTGCCAGCAGTTTTCGGTTCAGCATGAACACTGAAGCTTTCTTT
TRBJ1-5 | - | TRBV28 | - | CAGGGVGQPQHF | TGTGCCGGTGGAGGGGTGGGTCAGCCCCAGCATTTT
TRBJ2-1 | - | TRBV5-1 | - | CASSFFWGGSDNEQFF | TGCGCCAGCAGCTTTTTCTGGGGAGGTTCGGACAATGAGCAGTTCTTC
TRBJ2-3 | - | TRBV28 | TRBD2 | CASRLAGDTTDTQYF | TGTGCCAGCAGGTTAGCGGGAGACACCACAGATACGCAGTATTTT
TRBJ2-3 | - | TRBV5-1 | - | CASSLALDTQYF | TGCGCCAGCAGCTTGGCTCTGGATACGCAGTATTTT
TRBJ1-1 | - | TRBV7-9 | - | CASSAGTPPNTEAFF | TGTGCCAGCAGCGCAGGGACCCCGCCGAACACTGAAGCTTTCTTT
TRBJ2-7 | - | TRBV29-1 | TRBD1 | CSVAGQGVYEQYF | TGCAGCGTTGCGGGACAGGGTGTATACGAGCAGTACTTC
TRBJ2-6 | - | TRBV5-1 | TRBD1 | CASSLTGVELGANVLTF | TGCGCCAGCAGCTTGACAGGGGTAGAACTTGGGGCCAACGTCCTGACTTTC
TRBJ1-3 | - | TRBV2 | - | CASRRDGPSSGNTIYF | TGTGCCAGCAGAAGGGACGGACCGAGCTCTGGAAACACCATATATTTT
TRBJ2-7 | - | TRBV9 | - | CASSVGSGGWYEQYF | TGTGCCAGCAGCGTAGGGTCTGGGGGCTGGTACGAGCAGTACTTC
TRBJ2-2 | - | TRBV2 | - | CASSSQTMNTGELFF | TGTGCCAGCAGTTCCCAGACAATGAACACCGGGGAGCTGTTTTTT
TRBJ2-7 | - | TRBV11-3 | TRBD1 | CASSFTGQGEQYF | TGTGCCAGCAGCTTCACGGGACAGGGCGAGCAGTACTTC
TRBJ2-3 | few | TRBV21-1 | - | CASSKGTDTQYF | TGTGCCAGCAGCAAAGGCACAGATACGCAGTATTTT
TRBJ1-5 | - | TRBV7-2 | - | CASSSFLGSNQPQHF | TGTGCCAGCAGCTCGTTCCTAGGCAGCAATCAGCCCCAGCATTTT
TRBJ2-3 | - | TRBV2 | TRBD2 | CASSASGTSGRGTDTQYF | TGTGCCAGCAGCGCATCCGGGACTAGCGGGAGGGGAACAGATACGCAGTATTTT
TRBJ2-6 | once | TRBV27 | - | CASSSPSSGAEGANVLTF | TGTGCCAGCAGTTCCCCCTCGTCGGGGGCGGAGGGGGCCAACGTCCTGACTTTC
TRBJ2-5 | - | TRBV28 | TRBD1 | CASSFRQGAGETQYF | TGTGCCAGCAGTTTCCGACAGGGGGCCGGGGAGACCCAGTACTTC
TRBJ2-1 | - | TRBV7-9 | TRBD1 | CASSTQRQGATYNEQFF | TGTGCCAGCAGCACCCAACGACAGGGGGCTACCTACAATGAGCAGTTCTTC
TRBJ2-3 | - | TRBV6-6 | - | CAGAGGTDTQYF | TGTGCAGGGGCAGGGGGCACAGATACGCAGTATTTT
TRBJ2-2 | - | TRBV19 | TRBD1 | CASRPWGQFTGELFF | TGTGCCAGTAGACCCTGGGGACAGTTCACCGGGGAGCTGTTTTTT
TRBJ2-7 | - | TRBV28 | - | CASSLPSYEQYF | TGTGCCAGCAGTTTACCCTCCTACGAGCAGTACTTC
TRBJ2-1 | - | TRBV4-1 | - | CASSQDQGVRNEQFF | TGCGCCAGCAGCCAAGATCAGGGAGTCAGAAATGAGCAGTTCTTC
TRBJ1-5 | - | TRBV27 | - | CASSRIDNQPQHF | TGTGCCAGCAGTAGGATAGACAATCAGCCCCAGCATTTT
TRBJ2-2 | - | TRBV30 | TRBD2 | CAWRGSSGSGELFF | TGTGCCTGGAGGGGCTCTAGCGGCAGCGGGGAGCTGTTTTTT
TRBJ1-1 | once | TRBV7-9 | - | CASSLVGGMNTEAFF | TGTGCCAGCAGCTTAGTAGGCGGGATGAACACTGAAGCTTTCTTT
TRBJ2-7 | - | TRBV29-1 | TRBD2 | CSVEDLAGLAGNSYEQYF | TGCAGCGTTGAAGATCTCGCCGGACTAGCGGGAAATTCCTACGAGCAGTACTTC
TRBJ2-1 | - | TRBV19 | TRBD2 | CASSTPLSGTSGNSRNEQFF | TGTGCCAGTAGTACCCCCTTATCCGGGACTAGCGGGAATTCACGCAATGAGCAGTTCTTC
TRBJ1-2 | - | TRBV28 | - | CASSYPLAGSYGYTF | TGTGCCAGCAGTTACCCCCTGGCGGGTAGCTATGGCTACACCTTC
TRBJ1-2 | - | TRBV5-3 | TRBD1 | CARRGRQGRRANYGYTF | TGTGCCAGAAGGGGACGACAGGGTCGCCGGGCTAACTATGGCTACACCTTC
TRBJ1-5 | few | TRBV18 | - | CASSPLEDQPQHF | TGTGCCAGCTCACCACTAGAGGATCAGCCCCAGCATTTT
TRBJ1-4 | few | TRBV11-2 | - | CASSAGTGGWEKLFF | TGTGCCAGCAGCGCCGGGACGGGAGGTTGGGAAAAACTGTTTTTT
TRBJ2-1 | - | TRBV5-1 | - | CASSSQVNNEQFF | TGCGCCAGCAGCTCGCAGGTGAACAATGAGCAGTTCTTC
TRBJ2-6 | - | TRBV6-1 | TRBD1 | CASSEPPGQGATGANVLTF | TGTGCCAGCAGTGAACCTCCGGGACAGGGGGCAACTGGGGCCAACGTCCTGACTTTC